The source of this TCR beta chain is a study of T-cell reconstitution after alpha-beta-depleted transplantation in children. Findings of the study overall: Expanded graft clones, several hundred of them, were reportedly the source of alpha-beta T cells about two months after transplant. Day-60 TCRbeta diversity that was high in some patients was derived from surviving recipient T cells and thymic progenitors. Fresh T-cell production supplied most of the T-cell counts and diversity seen one year after transplant.

V lost 0 bases and J lost 4, with 7 bases in between. Germline CDR1 SGDLS, CDR2 YYNGEE. There are 13 residues in the CDR3. TCRbeta library construction was performed incorporating unique molecular identifiers. TCRdb reanalysed the PCR reads using MiXCR and keeps one entry per CDR3 protein. This table holds about 980,000 distinct CDR3 sequences, less than 30% found once. Note on this clonotype: Its target is unknown.

The rearrangement joins TRBV9 to TRBJ1-1, with D unclear. This TCR was sampled from a boy under two years old who had a stem cell transplant for SCID, so the T cells may come from the graft donor. This material consisted of PBMCs, mostly from graft donor cells, taken 360 days after TCRalphabeta/CD19-depleted stem cell transplant. This CDR3 reads CASSVVSGTEAFF. CDR3 sequence (DNA): TGTGCCAGCAGCGTAGTGTCTGGCACTGAAGCTTTCTTT.